The next 14 T cell receptor beta chains were all read from a single sample in a study of shared clonotypes between healthy human individuals. The protocol was immunoSEQ multiplex PCR, while the TCRdb copy is restricted to in-frame clones and leaves out a portion. The sample holds about 2.4 million clones; roughly 93% are singletons and the top ten take 0.36%. Sequenced sample: naive CD4+ T cells from PBMCs. Subset indicated: CD45RA+ positively selected. The origin of the receptors is a man younger than 35 in good health. Some clones in this sample may be carry-over from other donors' samples.

The CDR3 nucleotides read TGCAGTGCTCACATCTACTACGAGCAGTACTTC. As protein: CSAHIYYEQYF. V usage is TRBV20-1 and J usage is TRBJ2-5; D is uncertain. The J call may be incorrect, as the DNA end agrees better with TRBJ2-7. The CDR3 contains 11 residues. Looked up from germline, CDR1 is DFQATT and CDR2 is SNEGSKA (reference sequence).

About this clone: Distinct nucleotide sequences in the sample also encode this CDR3. CDR3 sequence reads: CASTLQGETQYF. Here the CDR3 DNA reads TGTGCCAGCACCCTCCAGGGAGAGACCCAGTACTTC. The chain has TRBV28 and TRBJ2-5, with a possible D match to TRBD1 (5 bases). CDR1 and CDR2 from the germline V gene are MDHEN and SYDVKM. The CDR3 runs 12 residues. V was clipped by 7 bases and J by 4 bases, with 10 bases between them. Full variable domain (rest looked up from reference TRBV28 and TRBJ2-5): DVKVTQSSRYLVKRTGEKVFLECVQDMDHENMFWYRQDPGLGLRLIYFSYDVKMKEKGDIPEGYSVSREKKERFSLILESASTNQTSMYLCASTLQGETQYFGPGTRLLVL.

The V gene is TRBV5-4, the J gene TRBJ2-2; D not certain. The ends were cut back, 8 bases at V and 0 bases at J, with 5 bases in the middle. The CDR3 is 12 residues long. Per the germline V gene, CDR1 is SGHNT and CDR2 is YYREEE (reference sequence). CDR3 residues: CASAANTGELFF. In DNA, the CDR3 is TGTGCCAGTGCAGCGAACACCGGGGAGCTGTTTTTT.

This clone was counted a few times. The J gene is TRBJ1-2, the V gene TRBV18, with D perhaps TRBD1 (5 bases). Trimming took off 0 bases at V and 2 bases at J, with 10 bases between the two ends. This CDR3 is built from 15 residues. Germline V gene sequence: CDR1 KGHSH, CDR2 LQKENI. The CDR3 nucleotides are TGTGCCAGCTCACCACCCCAGGGAGAGAACTATGGCTACACCTTC. It codes for CASSPPQGENYGYTF. Full variable domain (missing parts from reference TRBV18 and TRBJ1-2): NAGVMQNPRHLVRRRGQEARLRCSPMKGHSHVYWYRQLPEEGLKFMVYLQKENIIDESGMPKERFSAEFPKEGPSILRIQQVVRGDSAAYFCASSPPQGENYGYTFGSGTRLTVV.

The CDR3, as DNA: TGCAGCGCAACAGGGGCGGGTGGAAACACCATATATTTT. Residues: CSATGAGGNTIYF. V and J are TRBV29-1 and TRBJ1-3, with 7 bases aligning to TRBD1. CDR3 length equals 13 residues. In germline, CDR1 is SQVTM, CDR2 ANQGSEA. Unmatched junction bases numbered 6, after V lost 7 bases and J lost 3 bases. The complete variable domain, with remaining parts taken from reference TRBV29-1 and TRBJ1-3, reads SAVISQKPSRDICQRGTSLTIQCQVDSQVTMMFWYRQQPGQSLTLIATANQGSEATYESGFVIDKFPISRPNLTFSTLTVSNMSPEDSSIYLCSATGAGGNTIYFGEGSWLTVV.

The gene calls are TRBV9 and TRBJ2-7; D possibly corresponds to TRBD2 (6 bases). Between the trimmed V and J ends, which lost 0 bases and 2 bases, there was a span of 12 bases. CDR1 is SGDLS and CDR2 is YYNGEE in the germline V gene. The CDR3 loop spans 15 amino acids. CDR3 nucleotides: TGTGCCAGCAGCGTAGGCGTAGCGGACACCTACGAGCAGTACTTC. Translation gives CASSVGVADTYEQYF. The variable domain in full, with the rest retrieved from reference TRBV9 and TRBJ2-7, is DSGVTQTPKHLITATGQRVTLRCSPRSGDLSVYWYQQSLDQGLQFLIQYYNGEERAKGNILERFSAQQFPDLHSELNLSSLELGDSALYFCASSVGVADTYEQYFGPGTRLTVT.

The rearrangement links TRBV28 to TRBJ2-7, with D unresolved. Germline assignment: CDR1 MDHEN and CDR2 SYDVKM. The length of the CDR3 is 14 residues. Trimming pared 7 bases from V and 6 bases from J, leaving 19 bases between. CDR3 sequence (DNA): TGTGCCAGCATCCAGGCTGGGTGGCTAGGCGAGCAGTACTTC. Translation gives CASIQAGWLGEQYF.

The chain has TRBV30 and TRBJ2-7; D might be TRBD2 (5 bases). Trimming shortened V by 5 bases and J by 10 bases, and 12 bases separated the two germline ends. CDR3 size: 10 residues. Germline CDR1 GTSNPN, CDR2 SVGIG (reference sequence). The CDR3 DNA reads as TGTGCCTGGGGCCGGGGTTTCCAGTACTTC. Translating gives CAWGRGFQYF.

Concerning this clone itself: This specimen includes other DNA sequences encoding the same CDR3. The chain couples TRBV6-6 to TRBJ2-1; no clear D gene. V lost 6 bases, J lost 0 bases, and 6 bases lay in between. This CDR3 region has 13 residues. Per the germline V gene, CDR1 is MNHNY and CDR2 is SVGAGI (reference sequence). The DNA for the CDR3 is TGTGCCAGCAGATCAAGCTCCTACAATGAGCAGTTCTTC. This gives the protein CASRSSSYNEQFF.

CDR3 residues: CASSFDVVNEQFF. The CDR3 coding sequence is TGTGCCAGCAGTTTTGACGTCGTCAATGAGCAGTTCTTC. The genes are TRBV27 and TRBJ2-1; no definite D call. CDR1 MNHEY and CDR2 SMNVEV come from the germline V gene (reference sequence). The CDR3 totals 13 residues. Trimming stripped 3 bases from V and 6 bases from J, with 9 bases between.

The V gene is TRBV16, the J gene TRBJ1-3; 8 bases fit TRBD1. The CDR3 is made up of 15 amino acids. V lost 4 bases, J lost 7 bases, and 9 bases stayed unmatched. Germline V gene lookup returns CDR1 KGHSY and CDR2 FQNENV. The CDR3 protein is CASSPDRGPGNTIYF. For the CDR3, the DNA is TGTGCCAGCAGCCCCGACAGGGGACCCGGGAACACCATATATTTT.

This clone was observed a few times. The sample carries other DNA sequences with the same CDR3. The rearrangement links TRBV18 to TRBJ2-7, with TRBD1 matching over 11 bases. There are 14 residues in the CDR3. Germline values: CDR1 KGHSH, CDR2 LQKENI. V shed 3 bases, J shed 4 bases, and the junction held 2 bases outside the gene matches. CDR3 amino acids: CASSPGTGGYEQYF. CDR3 DNA sequence: TGTGCCAGCTCACCCGGGACAGGGGGTTACGAGCAGTACTTC.

The chain carries TRBV19 and TRBJ2-2; 8 positions match TRBD2. The length of the CDR3 is 18 residues. V lost 3 bases to trimming and J lost 1 base; unmatched junction nucleotides: 10. Germline values: CDR1 LNHDA, CDR2 SQIVND (reference sequence). The CDR3 DNA reads TGTGCCAGTAGTATCCTTCGGGGTAGCGGGGTGAACACCGGGGAGCTGTTTTTT. It codes for CASSILRGSGVNTGELFF.

The rearrangement joins TRBV5-4 to TRBJ1-1; the D is unclear. Trimming shortened V by 5 bases and J by 11 bases, and 19 bases separated the two germline ends. This CDR3 is built from 13 residues. CDR1 and CDR2 (germline): SGHNT, YYREEE (reference sequence). This chain's CDR3 is CASRPQERTTAFF. In nucleotides, the CDR3 is TGTGCCAGCAGACCGCAGGAGCGTACGACCGCTTTCTTT.